Shown below are 9 T cell receptor beta chains from a single sample sequenced in a study of regulatory T cells in long-lasting Graves disease. The time point is: newly diagnosed GD, antithyroid drugs for less than 3 months. There was RNA extracted from PBMCs, and the TCR library was made from it. Construction of the TCR beta libraries employed iRepertoire HTBI primers in conjunction with Arm-PCR of CDR3 regions. TCRdb re-called the multiplex PCR reads through MiXCR, storing one row per CDR3 protein. The data hold about 430,000 distinct CDR3 sequences, with 15% observed a single time. This sample was also put to use in a study of T cells in Graves' hyperthyroidism and ophthalmopathy.

Specimen: peripheral blood mononuclear cells (PBMCs), collected at new diagnosis, from a patient treated with antithyroid drugs. Every receptor here comes from a middle-aged woman with Graves disease.

The J gene is TRBJ1-4, the V gene TRBV4-1; 8 nucleotides align to TRBD1. CDR3 length equals 19 residues. The junction had 16 bases not matched to a gene; V was cut back by 0 bases and J by 7 bases. CDR1 MGHRA and CDR2 YSYEKL come from the germline V gene. CDR3 nucleotide sequence: TGCGCCAGCAGCCAAGATGGGCATCGGGACAGGTTTTTAGTTGAAAAACTGTTTTTT. It is translated as CASSQDGHRDRFLVEKLFF.

This clonotype was detected many times. The chain combines TRBV19 with TRBJ2-4; 10 nucleotides align to TRBD2. Germline V gene data show CDR1 as LNHDA and CDR2 as SQIVND (reference sequence). Unmatched junction bases numbered 7, after V lost 5 bases and J lost 3 bases. The CDR3 is made up of 16 amino acids. DNA of the CDR3: TGTGCCAGTAGTCGGGAAGCGGGAGGGTTCAAAAACATTCAGTACTTC. Its translation is CASSREAGGFKNIQYF.

In its sample, this clonotype was seen many times. The chain is built from TRBV28 and TRBJ2-7, with 13 bases aligning to TRBD2. V trimming: 3 bases; J trimming: 0 bases; junction bases outside the gene matches: 23. The CDR3 totals 23 residues. CDR1 is MDHEN and CDR2 is SYDVKM in the germline V gene. CDR3 region: CASSFPRTSGSLEWRKGSYEQYF. CDR3 coding DNA: TGTGCCAGCAGTTTCCCCCGGACTAGCGGGAGCTTAGAGTGGAGGAAGGGCTCCTACGAGCAGTACTTC.

This clonotype was seen a few times. The V and J genes are TRBV29-1 and TRBJ2-3; 12 bases are a match to TRBD2. Germline values: CDR1 SQVTM, CDR2 ANQGSEA. The length of the CDR3 is 14 residues. V lost 5 bases, J lost 6 bases, and 6 bases stayed unmatched. The CDR3 region is CSVSPGLAGDTQYF. The DNA for the CDR3 is TGCAGCGTTTCCCCGGGACTAGCGGGCGATACGCAGTATTTT.

This clonotype was found a few times. The chain employs TRBV29-1 and TRBJ2-1; 7 nucleotides line up with TRBD1. CDR1 SQVTM and CDR2 ANQGSEA come from the germline V gene. The CDR3 length is 13 residues. Losses at the gene ends were 2 bases for V and 15 bases for J; bases not matched to a gene: 13. CDR3 sequence: CSVELGQETGWFF. CDR3 bases: TGCAGCGTTGAATTAGGGCAGGAGACAGGGTGGTTCTTC.

CDR3 sequence (DNA): TGTGCCATCAGGGAGCGGGAAAAGAACACTGAAGCTTTCTTT. Protein: CAIREREKNTEAFF. The chain is built from TRBV10-3 and TRBJ1-1, with unresolved D. V was shortened by 6 bases and J by 1 base, with 12 bases between the two germline ends. This CDR3 has 14 amino acids. Germline V gene lookup returns CDR1 ENHRY and CDR2 SYGVKD.

This clonotype was seen only once. The chain employs TRBV20-1 and TRBJ1-5, with 9 positions matching TRBD1. Per the germline V gene, CDR1 is DFQATT and CDR2 is SNEGSKA (reference sequence). The CDR3 length is 13 residues. The ends lost 4 bases at V and 6 bases at J; junction bases unmatched: 4. In nucleotides, the CDR3 is TGCAGTGCTACTACGACAGGGGGTCAGCCCCAGCATTTT. It specifies CSATTTGGQPQHF.

This clonotype has a count of ten or more. The chain combines TRBV11-2 with TRBJ2-2; no clear D. V lost 2 bases, J lost 6 bases, and 13 bases lay in between. Germline V gene data show CDR1 as SGHAT and CDR2 as FQNNGV. The CDR3 length is 15 residues. CDR3 sequence (DNA): TGTGCCAGCAGCTTACTATCTCTCGGTCCCGGGGAGCTGTTTTTT. It translates to CASSLLSLGPGELFF.

Ten or more counts support this clonotype. The genes are TRBV24-1 and TRBJ2-3; 9 bases map to TRBD2. CDR1 is KGHDR and CDR2 is SFDVKD in the germline V gene. Unmatched junction bases numbered 14, after V lost 4 bases and J lost 4 bases. The CDR3 loop spans 18 amino acids. CDR3 loop: CATSDPAGGPAQPDTQYF. CDR3 DNA: TGTGCCACCAGTGACCCGGCGGGGGGGCCGGCCCAACCAGATACGCAGTATTTT.